The 3 T cell receptor beta chains listed next were all sequenced from one sample in a study of T cells in Graves' hyperthyroidism and ophthalmopathy. Researchers amplified the TCR beta CDR3 regions from RNA transcripts. The HTBI set primed first-round TCR CDR3 RT-PCR. MiXCR, run by TCRdb on the multiplex PCR reads, gives a single entry per CDR3 protein. The repertoire holds tens of thousands of distinct CDR3 sequences, with approximately 53% as singletons. Specimen: blood. These receptor sequences come from a woman in her sixties with Graves' ophthalmopathy.

The chain combines TRBV24-1 with TRBJ2-3, with 9 bases that match TRBD2. The CDR3 spans 15 residues. Germline-derived CDR1 and CDR2 are KGHDR and SFDVKD. Trimming cost V 4 bases and J 1 base; bases outside gene matches: 2. The CDR3 bases are TGTGCCACCAGTGACCAGCGGGAGGGCACAGATACGCAGTATTTT. As protein: CATSDQREGTDTQYF.

This chain uses TRBV19 with TRBJ2-3; D remains ambiguous. The CDR3 extends over 15 amino acids. Germline V gives CDR1 LNHDA, CDR2 SQIVND (reference sequence). The germline V and J ends were trimmed by 5 bases and 2 bases, with 14 bases remaining between them. The CDR3 nucleotides read TGTGCCAGTAGTCCCCGAGCTGAAGACACAGATACGCAGTATTTT. Protein sequence: CASSPRAEDTDTQYF. The variable domain in full, with the rest retrieved from reference TRBV19 and TRBJ2-3, is DGGITQSPKYLFRKEGQNVTLSCEQNLNHDAMYWYRQDPGQGLRLIYYSQIVNDFQKGDIAEGYSVSREKKESFPLTVTSAQKNPTAFYLCASSPRAEDTDTQYFGPGTRLTVL.

This clonotype was counted many times. The chain couples TRBV7-9 to TRBJ2-5; D not certain. CDR3 length: 14 amino acids. Germline CDR1 is SEHNR and CDR2 is FQNEAQ (reference sequence). Trimming took 2 bases from V and 2 from J, leaving 9 bases between them. CDR3 residues: CASSLNGLQETQYF. CDR3 nucleotide sequence: TGTGCCAGCAGCTTAAACGGGTTACAAGAGACCCAGTACTTC.